This note documents a single T cell receptor beta chain sequence. The antigen it binds to is not known. Base qualities are not recorded, but no much larger clone differs from it by a single base. This record belongs to a study of OX40 agonist ivuxolimab in advanced cancers. About the study as a whole: Ivuxolimab was a fully human IgG2 agonistic monoclonal antibody targeting the costimulatory receptor OX40 (CD134). Intravenous ivuxolimab was administered to patients every 2 weeks at six dose levels: 0.01, 0.1, 0.3, 1.5, 3 and 10 mg/kg. Of the roughly 52 dose-escalation patients, hepatocellular carcinoma was present in around 20, melanoma in some 15, renal cell carcinoma in 9 and head and neck cancer in 9. In the dose-escalation cohort, more than 75% of patients were male, and the mean age was approximately 60 years, with a range of roughly 20 to 79. Patients were allowed to have had prior anti-PD-1, anti-PD-L1 or anti-CTLA-4 therapy, and 40% of the dose-escalation patients had previously received checkpoint inhibitors. Partial responses were achieved by three dose-escalation patients, of whom one had hepatocellular carcinoma and two had cutaneous melanoma. Peripheral TCRbeta sequencing was intended to test whether TCR sequence diversity was altered and clonal T-cell expansion was caused by ivuxolimab. The monotherapy dose-escalation portion (N of about 57 patients) of the phase I ivuxolimab trial is reported in the paper.

The trial excluded patients who had a history of autoimmune disease or who were on systemic immunosuppression. In every dose cohort, peripheral blood was drawn for TCR sequencing at baseline, cycle 4 day 1, and cycle 7 day 1. Samples were obtained from an open-label, multicenter, first-in-human phase I dose-escalation trial of ivuxolimab. Adults with locally advanced or metastatic melanoma, renal cell carcinoma, hepatocellular carcinoma or head and neck squamous cell carcinoma were enrolled in the trial. CD4+ and CD8+ T cells were sorted separately from peripheral blood before TCR sequencing. For sequencing of the TCRbeta CDR3 region, genomic DNA was extracted from the sorted cells. The immunoSEQ Assay was used to sequence the TCRbeta CDR3 regions. In TCRdb, the immuneACCESS table is reduced to in-frame sequences with V and J assigned. These tables do not hold every clone; where another copy was compared, an unresolved V gene accounts for under half, and the others remain unexplained. This sample comprises 90,000 or so clones, more than 85% of them detected only once. In total, the top ten clones hold 2.6% of the sample.

On the study overall, not on this receptor specifically: At doses from 0.1 to 3.0 mg/kg, clonal expansion was seen in both CD4+ and CD8+ blood T cells between baseline and week 6. Antigen specificity was not determined for the clonally expanded peripheral T cells. Partial responders in the 0.1-3.0 mg/kg groups had among the lowest normalized peripheral clonal expansion, especially among CD8+ T cells. After ivuxolimab, expanded clones were on average more numerous among CD8+ T cells than among CD4+ T cells. Low levels of normalized T-cell clonal expansion were also shown by some nonresponding patients.

CDR1 and CDR2, looked up from the germline V gene, are SGHAT and FQNNGV. The CDR3 goes from the cysteine to the phenylalanine over 14 residues. CDR3 DNA is the only sequence kept; it has 42 bases, read in frame from the first base. The junction shows trimming of 5 bases on V and 4 bases on J, and the gene matches do not reach 4 bases of it. The V and J segments used are TRBV11-2 and TRBJ1-2, with 10 middle bases fitting TRBD1. Sequencing used CD4+ or CD8+ T cells sorted from blood, obtained in a trial of the OX40 agonist ivuxolimab. The TCR was taken from an adult with an advanced solid tumor such as melanoma, head and neck, liver or kidney cancer. The CDR3 amino acid sequence is: CASSQGQGFYGYTF. The bases are TGTGCCAGCAGCCAGGGACAGGGGTTCTATGGCTACACCTTC.